This TCR beta chain was recovered during a study of T cell changes during pregnancy in multiple sclerosis. Repertoires were generated with immunoSEQ multiplex PCR, while TCRdb's copy carries only in-frame clones and drops some. The sample holds almost 95,000 clones, about 92% seen once. Germline loops: CDR1 SQVTM, CDR2 ANQGSEA. V was pared by 4 bases and J by 2 bases, with 6 bases between. This CDR3 region has 11 residues. The TCR originated in a female donor with multiple sclerosis, enrolled in a pregnancy study. This material consisted of peripheral blood, taken in the first trimester of pregnancy. The chain joins TRBV29-1 to TRBJ2-7, with D possibly TRBD2 on 5 matching bases. CDR3 sequence: CSVAGTYEQYF. CDR3 coding DNA: TGCAGCGTTGCCGGGACCTACGAGCAGTACTTC.